This T cell receptor beta chain was recorded in a study of T cells in Graves' hyperthyroidism and ophthalmopathy. CDR1 LGHDT and CDR2 YNNKEL come from the germline V gene (reference sequence). V trimming: 0 bases; J trimming: 8 bases; junction bases outside the gene matches: 4. This CDR3 is 15 amino acids long. This clonotype was detected only a few times. Amplified regions were TCR beta CDR3 sequences from RNA transcripts. An initial round of RT-PCR targeting the TCR CDR3 relied on the HTBI primer set. MiXCR was run by TCRdb on the multiplex PCR reads, yielding one entry per CDR3 protein. In the table there are almost 500,000 distinct CDR3 sequences, approximately 22% of which are singletons.

The sequenced material came from blood. This TCR derives from a woman in her 70s with Graves' ophthalmopathy. This chain uses TRBV3-1 with TRBJ2-4, with 10 bases that match TRBD1. The CDR3 protein is CASSQEGQGTDIQYF. The CDR3 nucleotides are TGTGCCAGCAGCCAAGAGGGACAGGGGACGGACATTCAGTACTTC.